These 3 T cell receptor beta chains were sequenced from one sample in a study of post-analysis software for immune sequencing data. General study points: About five TRBV segments were more frequent in patients than controls; TRBV5-6, TRBV5-1 and TRBV20-1 belonged to this group.

No antigen is known for these receptors. The TCR beta cDNA libraries carried unique molecular identifiers. TCRdb reanalysed the PCR reads using MiXCR and keeps one entry per CDR3 protein. Among under 900,000 distinct CDR3 sequences listed, approximately 53% were seen once. The material sequenced was blood. Receptors originate from a girl aged 5-17 years with multiple sclerosis.

The chain employs TRBV6-5 and TRBJ2-1, with TRBD2 matching 14 bases. Germline CDR1 MNHEY, CDR2 SVGAGI. The CDR3 runs 16 residues. The V segment lost 6 bases and the J segment 7 bases; nucleotides outside the gene matches: 8. The CDR3 reads CASRDPTSGRGNEQFF. The CDR3 region has the DNA TGTGCCAGCAGAGACCCGACTAGCGGGAGGGGGAATGAGCAGTTCTTC.

The chain has TRBV20-1 and TRBJ2-3; the D is unclear. V was pared by 1 base and J by 0 bases, with 8 bases between. The germline gives CDR1 DFQATT, CDR2 SNEGSKA (reference sequence). The CDR3 sequence is 14 residues long. The DNA for the CDR3 is TGCAGTGCTAGAGCCCCTACTAGCACAGATACGCAGTATTTT. Amino acids: CSARAPTSTDTQYF.

This clonotype appeared a few times. CDR3 sequence reads: CSVEAAEGHGGYTF. The CDR3 nucleotides read TGCAGCGTTGAAGCCGCCGAGGGTCATGGTGGCTACACCTTC. The chain recombines TRBV29-1 with TRBJ1-2; D ambiguous. The length of the CDR3 is 14 residues. V was shortened by 1 base and J by 7 bases, with 16 bases between the two germline ends. In germline, CDR1 is SQVTM, CDR2 ANQGSEA.